This T cell receptor (beta chain) was found in a study of T cell repertoires in cytomegalovirus infection. Study-level information: It can be stated that public TCR beta signatures indicated CMV infection as well as a matching HLA type. Study-wide results and caveats: The response measured ex vivo was dominated by TCR beta clonotypes (HLA-C-restricted and CMV-specific). Of the TCR beta families, the public ones yielded a cumulative frequency that identified carriers of CMV plus the relevant HLA.

Points on this clonotype: Its antigen is unknown.

The CDR3 covers 15 residues. Germline V gives CDR1 SGHKS, CDR2 YYEKEE (reference sequence). Trimming removed 0 bases from V and 3 bases from J, with 10 bases in between. In TCRdb, the reads were re-called with MiXCR into one record per CDR3 protein. The sample shows 750,000 to 950,000 distinct CDR3 sequences, roughly 29% of them seen only once. The TCR comes from a human donor in good health (CMV status not recorded). Some clones in this sample may be carry-over from other donors' samples. The rearrangement links TRBV5-5 to TRBJ2-1; D is ambiguous. The specimen was cultured CD8+ T cells from PBMCs, collected from culture after CMV antigen stimulation. CDR3 in DNA: TGTGCCAGCAGCTTGGAAGGAAGGAACTACAATGAGCAGTTCTTC. It encodes CASSLEGRNYNEQFF.